This TCR beta chain stems from a study of molecular identifiers for immune sequencing clone quantification. General study findings and limits: For effector cells, clones above 20 RNA copies held over 98% of molecules; for naive cells, under 1%. One cell's worth of spiked Jurkat TCR RNA was reportedly detectable among one million naive cells.

MiXCR was run by TCRdb on the PCR reads, yielding one entry per CDR3 protein. The sample lists around 460,000 distinct CDR3 sequences; roughly 23% were seen once. On this clonotype itself: Its target is not known.

CDR3 length: 17 amino acids. Germline V CDR1 and CDR2: LNHDA, SQIVND (reference sequence). The V gene end was trimmed by 5 bases and the J gene end by 1 base; junction bases not matched to a gene: 11. The sequence was obtained from a human donor in good health. Some libraries in this study had Jurkat cell RNA spiked in. This chain joins TRBV19 and TRBJ1-5; TRBD1 agrees at 7 bases. The sequenced material came from naive CD8+ T cells from blood, with Jurkat cell RNA spiked in. Stated subset: FACS-sorted CD8+CD4-CCR7+CD45RA+ naive T cells. The CDR3 bases are TGTGCCAGTAGTGACAGGGATTCATTTAGGAGCAATCAGCCCCAGCATTTT. Translation gives CASSDRDSFRSNQPQHF.